Listed here are 27 T cell receptor beta chains from one sample, sequenced in a study of T-cell memory formation after mild COVID-19. MiXCR, applied by TCRdb to the 5' RACE reads, yields one record per CDR3 protein. The profile covers hundreds of thousands of distinct CDR3 sequences, with roughly 18% appearing a single time and around a fifth taken by the ten largest. Sequenced sample: PBMCs or a T cell subset sorted from them (not recorded which). The receptor set was obtained from a man aged 18 to 30 who had mild COVID-19 (a few samples of this study predate the infection). Cell type and time point are not known.

This clonotype was counted a few times. The chain links TRBV18 to TRBJ1-1, with D possibly TRBD1 on 5 matching bases. There are 12 residues in the CDR3. V was cut by 5 bases and J by 10 bases, with 14 bases left in between. Germline V lookup: CDR1 KGHSH, CDR2 LQKENI. The CDR3 region has the DNA TGTGCCAGCTCATCGCAGGGAACCTCAGCTTTCTTT. It specifies CASSSQGTSAFF.

This clonotype was found a few times. The rearrangement uses TRBV4-3 and TRBJ1-3; 7 bases map to TRBD1. Germline loops: CDR1 LGHNA, CDR2 YSLEER. The CDR3 is 16 amino acids. Losses at the gene ends were 1 base for V and 4 bases for J; bases not matched to a gene: 7. CDR3 sequence (DNA): TGCGCCAGCAGCCAAGGGGGGACAGATTACGGAAACACCATATATTTT. It specifies CASSQGGTDYGNTIYF.

This clonotype occurred a few times. CDR3 loop: CASSLARSNTDTQYF. The CDR3 DNA is TGTGCCAGCAGTTTAGCGCGAAGTAACACAGATACGCAGTATTTT. The V call is TRBV12-3 or TRBV12-4, the J call TRBJ2-3; D is undetermined. Deletions cut 0 bases from V and 2 bases from J, with 9 bases between. CDR3 length: 15 amino acids.

The V and J genes are TRBV7-8 and TRBJ2-3; TRBD2 agrees at 9 bases. The CDR3 length is 17 residues. The germline gives CDR1 SGHVS, CDR2 FQNEAQ. With 5 bases clipped from V and 0 bases from J, the junction kept 9 bases outside the gene matches. CDR3 sequence: CASSPTHSGGSTDTQYF. As DNA, the CDR3 is TGTGCCAGCAGCCCTACCCATAGCGGGGGCAGCACAGATACGCAGTATTTT.

This chain connects TRBV7-9 to TRBJ1-2; the match to TRBD1 covers 11 bases. J was trimmed by 4 bases and V by 7 bases; bases with no gene match: 11. CDR1 SEHNR and CDR2 FQNEAQ come from the germline V gene (reference sequence). CDR3 length equals 16 residues. The CDR3 nucleotides read TGTGCCAGCACCCGGGACAGGGGGGCGTCCATCTATGGCTACACCTTC. Translation: CASTRDRGASIYGYTF.

This clonotype was counted only a few times. The V and J genes are TRBV6-2 or TRBV6-3 and TRBJ2-7; D could derive from TRBD1 or TRBD2 (5 bases each). The CDR3 is made up of 14 amino acids. V shed 4 bases and J shed 0 bases, with 10 bases lying between them. Germline V gene data show CDR1 as MNHEY and CDR2 as SVGEGT. The CDR3 bases are TGTGCCAGCAGTTTCCGGGACGGCTCCTACGAGCAGTACGTC. Amino acids: CASSFRDGSYEQYV.

V is TRBV6-1 and J is TRBJ2-7; maybe TRBD1 (5 bases). This CDR3 is built from 13 residues. The germline CDR1 and CDR2 sequences are MNHNS and SASEGT. The V and J ends lost 4 bases and 2 bases respectively, with 9 bases between them. This chain's CDR3 is CASSGPDTYEQYF. The CDR3 coding sequence is TGTGCCAGCAGTGGGCCGGACACCTACGAGCAGTACTTC.

The V gene is TRBV5-1, the J gene TRBJ2-3; D not certain. The V gene's germline CDR1 is SGHRS and CDR2 YFSETQ. Between the trimmed V and J ends, which lost 4 bases and 4 bases, there was a span of 16 bases. The CDR3 sequence is 15 residues long. The CDR3 protein is CASSPGPELADTQYF. CDR3 nucleotides: TGCGCCAGCAGCCCCGGGCCCGAACTGGCAGATACGCAGTATTTT.

This chain connects TRBV6-1 to TRBJ2-1; 9 nucleotides line up with TRBD1. This CDR3 has 14 amino acids. With 8 bases clipped from V and 9 bases from J, the junction kept 11 bases outside the gene matches. The V gene's germline CDR1 is MNHNS and CDR2 SASEGT. The CDR3 bases are TGTGCCAGCGGGACCGGGACAGGGTTGACTGAGCAGTTCTTC. Its translation is CASGTGTGLTEQFF.

This clonotype has only a few counts. CDR3 residues: CASSLWARAEQYV. CDR3 nucleotide sequence: TGTGCCAGCAGTTTATGGGCCAGGGCCGAGCAGTACGTC. J is TRBJ2-7 and V is TRBV28, with D tentatively TRBD1 (5 bases). V lost 0 bases and J 6 bases, leaving 9 bases between the germline ends. Germline-derived CDR1 and CDR2 are MDHEN and SYDVKM. This CDR3 is built from 13 residues.

The chain joins TRBV7-8 to TRBJ2-2, with D unclear. Trimming took off 2 bases at V and 3 bases at J, with 7 bases between the two ends. The germline gives CDR1 SGHVS, CDR2 FQNEAQ. The CDR3 runs to 14 residues. In DNA, the CDR3 is TGTGCCAGCAGCTTACGGCAGCACACCGGGGAGCTGTTTTTT. It translates to CASSLRQHTGELFF.

The chain employs TRBV7-9 and TRBJ2-1; D remains unclear. The CDR3 loop spans 12 amino acids. V lost 7 bases and J lost 5, with 9 bases in between. The germline V gene encodes CDR1 SEHNR and CDR2 FQNEAQ (reference sequence). CDR3 in amino acids: CASNTRDNEQFF. The CDR3 DNA follows: TGTGCCAGCAATACCCGGGACAATGAGCAGTTCTTC.

This clonotype was seen a few times. This chain links TRBV11-2 with TRBJ2-2; 12 nucleotides line up with TRBD2. The germline V gene has CDR1 SGHAT and CDR2 FQNNGV. CDR3 length equals 15 residues. The ends lost 6 bases at V and 6 bases at J; junction bases unmatched: 5. CDR3 loop: CASRPGTSGPGELFF. DNA for the CDR3: TGTGCCAGCAGGCCCGGGACTAGCGGGCCCGGGGAGCTGTTTTTT.

The genes are TRBV6-5 and TRBJ2-5; 10 bases agree with TRBD2. Germline trimming cut 6 bases from V and 0 bases from J; bases unmatched to any gene: 13. The CDR3 covers 18 residues. Germline loops: CDR1 MNHEY, CDR2 SVGAGI. CDR3 sequence reads: CASSKVAGGPVYQETQYF. In DNA, the CDR3 is TGTGCCAGCAGCAAAGTAGCGGGGGGACCCGTGTACCAAGAGACCCAGTACTTC.

The chain links TRBV4-2 to TRBJ2-3, with D perhaps TRBD2 (5 bases). This CDR3 spans 15 amino acids. Trimming left V 6 bases short and J 2 bases short, with 15 bases between. Per germline, CDR1 LGHNA and CDR2 YNFKEQ. The CDR3 here is CASRNRDTATDTQYF. CDR3 bases: TGTGCCAGCAGGAACCGGGATACCGCCACAGATACGCAGTATTTT.

The V and J genes are TRBV7-2 and TRBJ2-3; D perhaps matches TRBD2 (7 bases). Germline CDR1 SGHTA, CDR2 FQGNSA. The ends were cut back, 1 base at V and 0 bases at J, with 14 bases in the middle. This CDR3 region has 17 residues. CDR3 sequence reads: CASSLEVRGPSTDTQYF. The CDR3 coding sequence is TGTGCCAGCAGCTTAGAAGTGCGGGGGCCAAGCACAGATACGCAGTATTTT.

The chain employs TRBV20-1 and TRBJ2-4, with D perhaps matching TRBD1 (6 bases). Germline V gene data show CDR1 as DFQATT and CDR2 as SNEGSKA (reference sequence). This CDR3 is 11 amino acids long. The V gene lost 1 base and the J gene lost 9 bases, with 7 bases spanning the gap. The CDR3 loop is CSARVGGIQYF. In DNA, the CDR3 is TGCAGTGCTAGAGTAGGGGGCATTCAGTACTTC.

This clonotype came up many times. This chain joins TRBV5-1 and TRBJ2-3, with TRBD1 matching over 10 bases. This CDR3 contains 15 residues. Trimming cost V 6 bases and J 0 bases; bases outside gene matches: 4. CDR1 is SGHRS and CDR2 is YFSETQ in the germline V gene. This chain's CDR3 is CASKGDRGSTDTQYF. The DNA for the CDR3 is TGCGCCAGCAAGGGGGACAGGGGTAGCACAGATACGCAGTATTTT. The complete variable domain, with remaining parts taken from reference TRBV5-1 and TRBJ2-3, reads KAGVTQTPRYLIKTRGQQVTLSCSPISGHRSVSWYQQTPGQGLQFLFEYFSETQRNKGNFPGRFSGRQFSNSRSEMNVSTLELGDSALYLCASKGDRGSTDTQYFGPGTRLTVL.

This clonotype was observed a handful of times. CDR3 bases: TGTGCCAGCAGGGACAGGCTCTCTGGAAACACCATATATTTT. It encodes CASRDRLSGNTIYF. The genes are TRBV25-1 and TRBJ1-3, with 7 bases fitting TRBD1. Germline CDR1 is MGHDK and CDR2 is SYGVNS. Trimming cost V 6 bases and J 0 bases; bases outside gene matches: 2. The CDR3 has 14 amino acids.

V is TRBV28 and J is TRBJ1-1; D is perhaps TRBD1 (6 bases). This CDR3 has 15 amino acids. Germline V gives CDR1 MDHEN, CDR2 SYDVKM. Trimming stripped 6 bases from V and 0 bases from J, with 14 bases between. In DNA form, the CDR3 reads TGTGCCAGCAGACCATTTCGGACAGTGAACACTGAAGCTTTCTTT. Protein product: CASRPFRTVNTEAFF. The variable domain in full, completed from reference TRBV28 and TRBJ1-1, reads DVKVTQSSRYLVKRTGEKVFLECVQDMDHENMFWYRQDPGLGLRLIYFSYDVKMKEKGDIPEGYSVSREKKERFSLILESASTNQTSMYLCASRPFRTVNTEAFFGQGTRLTVV.

The chain is built from TRBV7-9 and TRBJ1-2, with D tentatively TRBD1 (6 bases). The CDR3 spans 13 residues. The V end was cut by 8 bases, the J end by 8 bases, with 18 bases between. The germline V gene encodes CDR1 SEHNR and CDR2 FQNEAQ (reference sequence). The CDR3 spells CASRTGRERGYTF. The DNA of the CDR3 is TGTGCCAGCCGAACAGGGAGGGAGCGGGGCTACACCTTC.

The rearrangement joins TRBV4-3 to TRBJ1-6; possible D gene TRBD1, 5 bases. The V gene's germline CDR1 is LGHNA and CDR2 YSLEER. The germline V and J ends were trimmed by 1 base and 4 bases, with 14 bases remaining between them. CDR3 length: 17 amino acids. CDR3 nucleotides: TGCGCCAGCAGCCAAGGGGGCGTGGGCCAATATAATTCACCCCTCCACTTT. It yields the protein CASSQGGVGQYNSPLHF.

The rearrangement links TRBV9 to TRBJ1-3, with D unclear. Germline V gene sequence: CDR1 SGDLS, CDR2 YYNGEE. The CDR3 extends over 15 amino acids. Trimming removed 2 bases at V and 0 bases at J, with 9 bases between. CDR3 loop: CASSVGTNSGNTIYF. As DNA, the CDR3 is TGTGCCAGCAGCGTTGGAACCAACTCTGGAAACACCATATATTTT. Full variable domain (rest looked up from reference TRBV9 and TRBJ1-3): DSGVTQTPKHLITATGQRVTLRCSPRSGDLSVYWYQQSLDQGLQFLIQYYNGEERAKGNILERFSAQQFPDLHSELNLSSLELGDSALYFCASSVGTNSGNTIYFGEGSWLTVV.

The V and J genes are TRBV28 and TRBJ1-6, with a tentative D call TRBD1 (5 bases). This CDR3 has 17 amino acids. Trimming took off 5 bases at V and 0 bases at J, with 14 bases between the two ends. The germline V gene encodes CDR1 MDHEN and CDR2 SYDVKM. For the CDR3, the DNA is TGTGCCAGCAGTGCCGGGGACGCAAGCTCCTATAATTCACCCCTCCACTTT. It is translated as CASSAGDASSYNSPLHF.

Only a few counts were recorded for this clonotype. The rearrangement joins TRBV28 to TRBJ1-6; D is uncertain. Germline V gives CDR1 MDHEN, CDR2 SYDVKM. The CDR3 extends over 12 amino acids. V dropped 6 bases and J dropped 7 bases, with 7 bases sitting between them. The CDR3 sequence is CASRTSNSPLHF. CDR3 in DNA: TGTGCCAGCAGAACCTCGAATTCACCCCTCCACTTT.

The table lists this clonotype with a few counts. The chain has TRBV7-9 and TRBJ1-2, with unresolved D. This CDR3 contains 14 residues. The germline CDR1 and CDR2 sequences are SEHNR and FQNEAQ (reference sequence). With 6 bases removed from V and 4 bases from J, the gap between germline ends came to 15 bases. The CDR3 DNA sequence: TGTGCCAGCAGTCCTCCCGGGAAAGCCTATGGCTACACCTTC. Its protein product is CASSPPGKAYGYTF.

This clonotype turned up a few times. This rearrangement joins TRBV5-6 to TRBJ2-7; D is ambiguous. Looked up from germline, CDR1 is SGHDT and CDR2 is YYEEEE. The CDR3 covers 13 residues. V shed 4 bases and J shed 5 bases, with 13 bases lying between them. CDR3 protein: CASSRSWPDEQYF. The CDR3 DNA reads TGTGCCAGCAGCCGAAGCTGGCCCGACGAGCAGTACTTC.